One T cell receptor beta chain is described in this entry. No antigen is known for it. The V segment lost 5 bases and the J segment 8 bases; nucleotides outside the gene matches: 7. Germline assignment: CDR1 MNHEY and CDR2 SMNVEV (reference sequence). The CDR3 consists of 13 residues. This record belongs to a study of shared clonotypes between healthy human individuals. Findings and caveats of the study: With a few donors compared, roughly 5% of naive CD4 clonotypes were shared.

CD45RO-negative, CCR7-positively selected cells formed the naive CD8 fraction, excluding terminally differentiated effector memory CD45RA+ cells. Donors were healthy HIV-negative adults without recently reported acute infections or vaccinations. Each cell subset's genomic DNA was divided evenly among several immunoSEQ plates. Here immunoSEQ multiplex PCR was the method, and the copy in TCRdb shows in-frame clones only, minus some. The sample yields 2 million or so clones, about 95% seen once. The rearrangement uses TRBV27 and TRBJ2-3; TRBD1 matches at 7 bases. This receptor was taken from a man younger than 30 in good health. Sequenced material: naive CD8+ T cells sorted from blood. DNA for the CDR3: TGTGCCAGCAGTACCGGGACAGTCAGTACGCAGTATTTT. Protein product: CASSTGTVSTQYF.